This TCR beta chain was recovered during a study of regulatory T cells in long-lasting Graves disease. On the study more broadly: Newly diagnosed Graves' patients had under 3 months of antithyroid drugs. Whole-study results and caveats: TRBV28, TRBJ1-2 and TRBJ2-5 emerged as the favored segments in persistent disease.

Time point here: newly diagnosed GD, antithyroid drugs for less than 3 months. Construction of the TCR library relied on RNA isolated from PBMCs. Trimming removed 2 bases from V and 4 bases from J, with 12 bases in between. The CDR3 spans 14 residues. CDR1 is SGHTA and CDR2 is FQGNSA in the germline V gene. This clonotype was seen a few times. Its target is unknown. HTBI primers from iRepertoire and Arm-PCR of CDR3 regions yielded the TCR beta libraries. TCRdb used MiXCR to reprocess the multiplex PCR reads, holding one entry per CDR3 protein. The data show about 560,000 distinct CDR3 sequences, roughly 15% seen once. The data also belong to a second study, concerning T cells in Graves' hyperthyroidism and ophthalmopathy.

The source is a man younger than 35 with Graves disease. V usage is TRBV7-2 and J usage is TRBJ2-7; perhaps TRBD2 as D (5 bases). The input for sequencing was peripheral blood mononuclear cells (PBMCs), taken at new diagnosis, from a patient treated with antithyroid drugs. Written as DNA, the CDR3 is TGTGCCAGCAGCTTAAGGTTAGCGCAATACGAGCAGTACTTC. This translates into CASSLRLAQYEQYF.